This T cell receptor beta chain came from a study of blood T cell repertoires in COVID-19. Clones were sequenced by immunoSEQ multiplex PCR, and TCRdb holds only the in-frame ones, with some missing. The sample has 300,000 to 350,000 clones, 90% seen once. V lost 2 bases and J lost 2, with 12 bases in between. The CDR3 has 16 residues. Germline V CDR1 and CDR2: SGHVS, FNYEAQ. The chain uses TRBV7-6 and TRBJ2-2; tentatively, D is TRBD1 (6 bases). The receptor was isolated from a woman aged 25 to 39 who had been exposed to COVID-19. The sequenced sample was PBMCs or T cells enriched from blood (not recorded which). In DNA form, the CDR3 reads TGTGCCAGCAGCTTATTGGACAGTTTTAACACCGGGGAGCTGTTTTTT. This codes for CASSLLDSFNTGELFF.